A single sample is the source of the 4 T cell receptor beta chains below, sequenced in a study of cytomegalovirus exposure and HLA in healthy donors. Researchers ran the PCR with 60 Vbeta and 13 Jbeta primers. Profiled with immunoSEQ multiplex PCR; TCRdb holds only in-frame clones, not every one. The table records some 270,000 clones, 92% of them present only once. The material sequenced was PBMCs. These TCRs come from a girl aged 2 to 10 in good health and CMV-seronegative.

This chain joins TRBV19 and TRBJ2-6, with D tentatively TRBD1 (5 bases). CDR3 length equals 16 residues. Trimming left V 0 bases short and J 8 bases short, with 14 bases between. Germline V gene data show CDR1 as LNHDA and CDR2 as SQIVND (reference sequence). The CDR3: CASSIEGPPRPNVLTF. For the CDR3, the DNA is TGTGCCAGTAGTATAGAGGGGCCGCCTCGGCCCAACGTCCTGACTTTC.

Worth noting for this clone: This same CDR3 is encoded by further DNA sequences in the sample. The genes are TRBV29-1 and TRBJ1-2; D unresolved. V shed 4 bases and J shed 5 bases, with 11 bases lying between them. CDR3 size: 12 residues. Looked up from germline, CDR1 is SQVTM and CDR2 is ANQGSEA. For the CDR3, the DNA is TGCAGCGTTGTAGGAGGGTCGTATGGCTACACCTTC. Amino acid sequence: CSVVGGSYGYTF.

The chain joins TRBV5-1 to TRBJ2-7; the D gene is possibly TRBD1 (6 bases). Deletions cut 0 bases from V and 0 bases from J, with 13 bases between. CDR1 is SGHRS, CDR2 YFSETQ, per germline. The CDR3 length is 16 residues. The DNA for the CDR3 is TGCGCCAGCAGCTTGGCCCCGGGACAAACCTCCTACGAGCAGTACTTC. This codes for CASSLAPGQTSYEQYF. The whole variable domain, filled in from reference TRBV5-1 and TRBJ2-7, reads KAGVTQTPRYLIKTRGQQVTLSCSPISGHRSVSWYQQTPGQGLQFLFEYFSETQRNKGNFPGRFSGRQFSNSRSEMNVSTLELGDSALYLCASSLAPGQTSYEQYFGPGTRLTVT.

The chain couples TRBV7-8 to TRBJ1-5; D is perhaps TRBD1 (5 bases). From germline, CDR1 is SGHVS and CDR2 FQNEAQ. The CDR3 is 15 amino acids. The V gene lost 0 bases and the J gene lost 5 bases, with 11 bases spanning the gap. The DNA for the CDR3 is TGTGCCAGCAGCTTAGCTCAGGGCGGATATCAGCCCCAGCATTTT. Translation gives CASSLAQGGYQPQHF.